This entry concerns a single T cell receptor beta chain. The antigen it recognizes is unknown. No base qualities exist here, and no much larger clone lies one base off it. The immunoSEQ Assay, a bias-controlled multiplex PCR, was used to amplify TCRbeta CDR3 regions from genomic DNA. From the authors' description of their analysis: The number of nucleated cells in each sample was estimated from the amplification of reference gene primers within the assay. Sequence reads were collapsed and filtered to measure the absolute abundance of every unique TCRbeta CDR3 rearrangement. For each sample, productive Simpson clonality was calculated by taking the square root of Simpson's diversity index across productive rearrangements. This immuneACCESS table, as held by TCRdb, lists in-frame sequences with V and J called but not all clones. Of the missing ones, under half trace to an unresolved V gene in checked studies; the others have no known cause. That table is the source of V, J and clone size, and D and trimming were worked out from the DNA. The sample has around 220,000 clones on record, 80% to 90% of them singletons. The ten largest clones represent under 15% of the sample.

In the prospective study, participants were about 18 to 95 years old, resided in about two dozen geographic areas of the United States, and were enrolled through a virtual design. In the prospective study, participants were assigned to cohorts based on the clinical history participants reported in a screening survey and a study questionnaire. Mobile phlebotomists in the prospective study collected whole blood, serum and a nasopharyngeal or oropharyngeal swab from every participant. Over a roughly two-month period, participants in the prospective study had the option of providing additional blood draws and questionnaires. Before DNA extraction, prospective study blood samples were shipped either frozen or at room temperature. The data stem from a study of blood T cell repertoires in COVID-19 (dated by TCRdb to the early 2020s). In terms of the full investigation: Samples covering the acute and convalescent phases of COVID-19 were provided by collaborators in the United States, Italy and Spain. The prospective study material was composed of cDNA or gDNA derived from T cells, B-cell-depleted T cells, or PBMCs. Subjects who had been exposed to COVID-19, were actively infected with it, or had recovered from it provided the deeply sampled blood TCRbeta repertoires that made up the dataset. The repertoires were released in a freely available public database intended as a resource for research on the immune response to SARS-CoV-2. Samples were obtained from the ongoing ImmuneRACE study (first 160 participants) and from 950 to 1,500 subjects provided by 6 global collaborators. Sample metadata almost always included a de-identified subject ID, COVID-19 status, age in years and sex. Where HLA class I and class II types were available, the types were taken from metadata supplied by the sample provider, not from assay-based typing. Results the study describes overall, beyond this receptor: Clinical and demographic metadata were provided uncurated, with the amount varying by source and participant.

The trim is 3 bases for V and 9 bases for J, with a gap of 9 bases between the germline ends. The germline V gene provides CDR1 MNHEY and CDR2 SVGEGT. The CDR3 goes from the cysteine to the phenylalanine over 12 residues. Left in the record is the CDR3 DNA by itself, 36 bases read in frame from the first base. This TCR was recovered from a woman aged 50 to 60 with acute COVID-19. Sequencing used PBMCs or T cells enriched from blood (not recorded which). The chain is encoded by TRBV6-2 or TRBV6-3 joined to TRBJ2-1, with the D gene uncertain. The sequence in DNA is TGTGCCAGCAGTTATAGCTCGATTGAGCAGTTCTTC. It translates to CASSYSSIEQFF.